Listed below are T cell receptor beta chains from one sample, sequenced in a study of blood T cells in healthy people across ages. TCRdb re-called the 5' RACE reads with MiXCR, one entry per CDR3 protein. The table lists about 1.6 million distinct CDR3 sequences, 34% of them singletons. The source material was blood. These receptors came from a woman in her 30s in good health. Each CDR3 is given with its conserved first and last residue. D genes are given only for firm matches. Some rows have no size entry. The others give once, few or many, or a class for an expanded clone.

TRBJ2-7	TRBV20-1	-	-	CSASERSGAPYEQYF	TGCAGTGCTTCAGAAAGAAGCGGAGCACCCTACGAGCAGTACTTC
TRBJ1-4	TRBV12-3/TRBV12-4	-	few	CASSFQSINEKLFF	TGTGCCAGCAGTTTTCAGAGCATTAATGAAAAACTGTTTTTT
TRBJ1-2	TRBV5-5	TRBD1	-	CASSRSETGAVNYGYTF	TGTGCCAGCAGCCGCAGTGAGACAGGGGCGGTAAACTATGGCTACACCTTC
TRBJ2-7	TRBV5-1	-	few	CASSPGGQRYEQYF	TGCGCCAGCAGCCCGGGGGGACAGAGATACGAGCAGTACTTC
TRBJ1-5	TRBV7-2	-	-	CASSPPQPQHF	TGTGCCAGCAGCCCACCCCAGCCCCAGCATTTT
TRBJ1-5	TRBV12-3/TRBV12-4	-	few	CASSFGVGNQPQHF	TGTGCCAGCAGTTTTGGAGTTGGCAATCAGCCCCAGCATTTT
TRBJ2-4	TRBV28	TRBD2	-	CASSSPGLAGGPIIQYF	TGTGCCAGCAGTTCCCCGGGACTAGCGGGAGGGCCGATCATTCAGTACTTC
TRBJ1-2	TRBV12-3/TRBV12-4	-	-	CASSSDFNYGYTF	TGTGCCAGCAGTTCGGATTTTAACTATGGCTACACCTTC
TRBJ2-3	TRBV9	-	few	CASSVEVALDTQYF	TGTGCCAGCAGCGTAGAGGTAGCTTTGGATACGCAGTATTTT
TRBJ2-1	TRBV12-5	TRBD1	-	CASGLGKRQGGNEQFF	TGTGCTAGTGGTTTGGGGAAACGACAGGGGGGGAATGAGCAGTTCTTC